Presented here are 24 T cell receptor beta chains from one specimen sequenced in a study of blood T cell repertoires in COVID-19 (TCRdb year 2020). Library preparation was by the immunoSEQ multiplex PCR assay. TCRdb provides this immuneACCESS table in a form limited to in-frame rearrangements. Some clones are lacking; in checked studies, under half of them reflect an unresolved V gene, and why the rest are absent is not known. A total of 180,000 or so clones appear in this sample, less than 85% of them only once. 4% to 4.5% of the sample belongs to the ten largest clones. Sequenced sample: PBMCs or T cells enriched from blood (not recorded which). These receptors all come from a woman between 45 and 65 years old who had recovered from COVID-19.

The V gene is TRBV5-6, the J gene TRBJ2-7; D is possibly TRBD2 (6 bases). Trimming took 3 bases from V and 1 from J, leaving 14 bases between them. Germline V CDR1 and CDR2: SGHDT, YYEEEE. The CDR3 loop spans 15 amino acids. CDR3 DNA: TGTGCCAGCAGCTGGGGCGGGGCTTATTCCTACGAGCAGTACGTC. Translating gives CASSWGGAYSYEQYV.

This clone was found once. This chain connects TRBV3-1 (or the pseudogene TRBV3-2) to TRBJ1-6; TRBD1 aligns across 7 bases. The CDR3 runs 15 residues. The trim removed 2 bases at V and 7 bases at J, leaving 5 bases unmatched. In germline, CDR1 is LGHDT, CDR2 YNNKEL (reference sequence). CDR3 residues: CASSQSARGNSPLHF. The CDR3 coding sequence is TGTGCCAGCAGCCAATCGGCCAGGGGGAATTCACCCCTCCACTTT.

V and J are TRBV12-5 and TRBJ2-7, with a possible D match to TRBD1 (6 bases). Trimming pared 7 bases from V and 2 bases from J, leaving 15 bases between. This CDR3 is 14 amino acids long. Looked up from germline, CDR1 is LGHNT and CDR2 is FRNRAP. Here the CDR3 DNA reads TGTGCTAGTGCCTTGACAGGATGGGCCTACGAGCAGTACGTC. As protein: CASALTGWAYEQYV.

The J gene is TRBJ1-1, the V gene TRBV28; TRBD1 is a possible D gene (5 bases). CDR1 and CDR2 (germline): MDHEN, SYDVKM. V lost 2 bases and J 0 bases, leaving 13 bases between the germline ends. The CDR3 loop spans 16 amino acids. CDR3 protein: CASSLIGRGMNTEAFF. CDR3 DNA sequence: TGTGCCAGCAGTTTAATCGGGAGGGGAATGAACACTGAAGCTTTCTTT.

CDR3 nucleotide sequence: TGTGCCAGCATAACCATGCGAGGGGAGGGCCGGAATGAGCAGTTCTTC. Protein sequence: CASITMRGEGRNEQFF. The chain links TRBV25-1 to TRBJ2-1; 7 bases align to TRBD2. Looked up from germline, CDR1 is MGHDK and CDR2 is SYGVNS. CDR3 size: 16 residues. V shed 7 bases and J 7 bases; nucleotides not matched to a gene: 16.

This clone has ten or more counts. The V call is TRBV4-1, the J call TRBJ1-2; D gene ambiguous. Germline CDR1 and CDR2: MGHRA and YSYEKL. The CDR3 covers 13 residues. V gave up 4 bases and J gave up 5 bases, with 11 bases separating them. The chain's CDR3 is CASSRGGAYGYTF. CDR3 coding DNA: TGCGCCAGCAGCCGGGGAGGAGCATATGGCTACACCTTC.

This chain links TRBV6-5 with TRBJ1-5; D unresolved. V lost 10 bases and J 4 bases, leaving 14 bases between the germline ends. The CDR3 is made up of 13 amino acids. CDR1 is MNHEY and CDR2 is SVGAGI in the germline V gene. CDR3 region: CATNPDGNQPQHF. The CDR3 DNA reads TGTGCCACCAACCCCGACGGGAATCAGCCCCAGCATTTT.

The chain uses TRBV18 and TRBJ2-1, with D hard to call. The V end was cut by 2 bases, the J end by 8 bases, with 13 bases between. Germline lookup yields CDR1 KGHSH and CDR2 LQKENI. This CDR3 is 14 amino acids long. Written as DNA, the CDR3 is TGTGCCAGCTCACCAAGAGGATTAGACGATGAGCAGTTCTTC. This codes for CASSPRGLDDEQFF.

This clone was found once. The chain is built from TRBV7-9 and TRBJ1-5, with TRBD1 matching 11 bases. Per germline, CDR1 SEHNR and CDR2 FQNEAQ (reference sequence). The V gene end was trimmed by 0 bases and the J gene end by 4 bases; junction bases not matched to a gene: 2. The CDR3 consists of 16 residues. CDR3 DNA: TGTGCCAGCAGCTTAGCCGGACAGGGGGCGAATCAGCCCCAGCATTTT. It yields the protein CASSLAGQGANQPQHF.

J is TRBJ1-1 and V is TRBV4-1; a possible D gene is TRBD1 (5 bases). Germline CDR1 reads MGHRA; CDR2 reads YSYEKL. The CDR3 covers 13 residues. V was pared by 1 base and J by 5 bases, with 8 bases between. The CDR3 sequence is CASSQATATEAFF. The CDR3 nucleotides read TGCGCCAGCAGCCAAGCGACAGCTACTGAAGCTTTCTTT.

The rearrangement uses TRBV4-2 and TRBJ2-1, with D unclear. Trimming stripped 1 base from V and 2 bases from J, with 12 bases between. CDR1 and CDR2 from the germline V gene are LGHNA and YNFKEQ. The CDR3 is 16 residues long. The CDR3 region has the DNA TGTGCCAGCAGCCAAGGGGCGACACTGACCTACAATGAGCAGTTCTTC. Translated, it gives CASSQGATLTYNEQFF.

V gene TRBV12-3 or TRBV12-4 combines with J gene TRBJ1-2; 9 bases map to TRBD1. J lost 8 bases, V lost 4 bases, and 5 bases had no gene match. This CDR3 contains 13 residues. CDR3 region: CASSSQGAGGYTF. CDR3 coding DNA: TGTGCCAGCAGTTCACAGGGGGCGGGCGGCTACACCTTC.

The CDR3 DNA reads as TGCGCCAGCAGCCAAGATGGGGGCCCGACTCAGCCCCAGCATTTT. Its translation: CASSQDGGPTQPQHF. The J gene is TRBJ1-5, the V gene TRBV4-1, with D possibly being TRBD1 (6 bases). V lost 0 bases, J lost 6 bases, and 12 bases lay in between. CDR1 MGHRA and CDR2 YSYEKL come from the germline V gene. CDR3 length equals 15 residues.

The chain couples TRBV12-5 to TRBJ2-3; 7 bases fit TRBD1. This CDR3 comprises 15 residues. Germline CDR1 and CDR2: LGHNT and FRNRAP. V lost 4 bases to trimming and J lost 8 bases; unmatched junction nucleotides: 12. The CDR3 protein is CASGSTEGARGTQYF. For the CDR3, the DNA is TGTGCTAGTGGTTCGACAGAGGGGGCCCGGGGTACGCAGTATTTT.

The DNA of the CDR3 is TGTGCCAGCAGTGACAGGGCAGGAAACACCATATATTTT. Translation gives CASSDRAGNTIYF. V usage is TRBV6-1 and J usage is TRBJ1-3; possibly TRBD1 for D (5 bases). The CDR3 has 13 residues. Germline assignment: CDR1 MNHNS and CDR2 SASEGT. V was trimmed by 3 bases and J by 4 bases, leaving 7 bases between them.

J is TRBJ2-3 and V is TRBV28, with 14 nucleotides matching TRBD2. The CDR3 is made up of 18 amino acids. The junction had 8 bases not matched to a gene; V was cut back by 3 bases and J by 3 bases. Germline V gene lookup returns CDR1 MDHEN and CDR2 SYDVKM. As DNA, the CDR3 is TGTGCCAGCAGTTTCCAGACTAGCGGGAGGGAGGAGACAGATACGCAGTATTTT. This codes for CASSFQTSGREETDTQYF. The full variable domain, in which reference TRBV28 and TRBJ2-3 provide the parts outside the CDR3, is DVKVTQSSRYLVKRTGEKVFLECVQDMDHENMFWYRQDPGLGLRLIYFSYDVKMKEKGDIPEGYSVSREKKERFSLILESASTNQTSMYLCASSFQTSGREETDTQYFGPGTRLTVL.

V is TRBV7-3 and J is TRBJ2-1, with 11 nucleotides matching TRBD2. V shed 5 bases, J shed 5 bases, and the junction held 8 bases outside the gene matches. The CDR3 sequence is 16 residues long. The germline V gene encodes CDR1 SGHTA and CDR2 FQGTGA. CDR3 nucleotide sequence: TGTGCCAGCAGCCCTTCACTAGCGGGGGCCAACAATGAGCAGTTCTTC. Amino acids: CASSPSLAGANNEQFF.

In its sample, this clone was seen a few times. V usage is TRBV3-1 (or the pseudogene TRBV3-2) and J usage is TRBJ1-6, with D perhaps TRBD1 (5 bases). The CDR3 totals 14 residues. CDR1 is LGHDT, CDR2 YNNKEL, per germline (reference sequence). V shed 4 bases and J shed 10 bases, with 14 bases lying between them. CDR3 residues: CASSPTEVFSPLHF. The CDR3 DNA reads as TGTGCCAGCAGCCCGACAGAAGTCTTCTCACCCCTCCACTTT.

This chain connects TRBV20-1 to TRBJ2-3, with D unclear. Trimming took 3 bases from V and 4 from J, leaving 8 bases between them. CDR1 DFQATT and CDR2 SNEGSKA come from the germline V gene (reference sequence). The CDR3 covers 12 residues. The DNA for the CDR3 is TGCAGTGCTAGTGTTGTCTCAGATACGCAGTATTTT. Encoded protein: CSASVVSDTQYF.

This chain uses TRBV28 with TRBJ1-1, with a tentative D call TRBD1 (5 bases). The V and J ends lost 6 bases and 4 bases respectively, with 15 bases between them. The CDR3 loop spans 14 amino acids. Germline-derived CDR1 and CDR2 are MDHEN and SYDVKM. CDR3 nucleotides: TGTGCCAGCAGCGGAAACTCGGGGGGCACTGAAGCTTTCTTT. It translates to CASSGNSGGTEAFF.

The chain couples TRBV12-3 or TRBV12-4 to TRBJ1-5; D may be TRBD1 (5 bases). The CDR3 spans 11 residues. V dropped 1 base and J dropped 10 bases, with 5 bases sitting between them. The CDR3 bases are TGTGCCAGCAGTTTAGGGGGCCCCCAGCATTTT. Residues: CASSLGGPQHF.

V usage is TRBV9 and J usage is TRBJ1-2, with D possibly being TRBD1 (5 bases). This CDR3 is 13 amino acids long. Trimming stripped 4 bases from V and 4 bases from J, with 11 bases between. CDR1 is SGDLS and CDR2 is YYNGEE in the germline V gene. The CDR3 coding sequence is TGTGCCAGCAGCCGACAGCAACTCTATGGCTACACCTTC. It is translated as CASSRQQLYGYTF.

This clone occurred a few times. The chain recombines TRBV11-2 with TRBJ2-3; TRBD1 agrees at 9 bases. The CDR3 is 15 amino acids. Per the germline V gene, CDR1 is SGHAT and CDR2 is FQNNGV. V lost 3 bases, J lost 4 bases, and 5 bases stayed unmatched. The CDR3, as DNA: TGTGCCAGCAGCTTGTTGGGACAGGGAGCAGATACGCAGTATTTT. The encoded protein is CASSLLGQGADTQYF.

The chain joins TRBV11-3 to TRBJ1-1, with a tentative D call TRBD1 (5 bases). The CDR3 extends over 14 amino acids. Between the trimmed V and J ends, which lost 3 bases and 1 base, there was a span of 9 bases. Germline V gene data show CDR1 as SGHNT and CDR2 as YENEEA. In nucleotides, the CDR3 is TGTGCCAGCAGCTTTGGAGGGACGAACACTGAAGCTTTCTTT. Translation: CASSFGGTNTEAFF.